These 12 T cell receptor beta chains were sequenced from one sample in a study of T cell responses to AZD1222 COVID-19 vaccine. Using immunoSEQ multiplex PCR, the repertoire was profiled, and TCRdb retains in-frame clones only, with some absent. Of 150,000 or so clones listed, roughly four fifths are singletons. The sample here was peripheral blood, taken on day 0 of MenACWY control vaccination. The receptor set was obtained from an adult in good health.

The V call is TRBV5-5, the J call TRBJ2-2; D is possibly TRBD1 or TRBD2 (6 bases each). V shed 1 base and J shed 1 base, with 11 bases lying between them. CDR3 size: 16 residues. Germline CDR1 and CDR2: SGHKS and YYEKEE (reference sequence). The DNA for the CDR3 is TGTGCCAGCAGCTTGTACGGGGGCCAGAACACCGGGGAGCTGTTTTTT. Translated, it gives CASSLYGGQNTGELFF.

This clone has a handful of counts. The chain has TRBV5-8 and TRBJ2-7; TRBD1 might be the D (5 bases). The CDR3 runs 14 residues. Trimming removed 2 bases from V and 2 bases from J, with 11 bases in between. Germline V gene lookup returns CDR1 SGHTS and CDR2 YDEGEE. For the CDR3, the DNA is TGTGCCAGCAGCTTTAGCTGGGGCACCTACGAGCAGTACTTC. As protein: CASSFSWGTYEQYF.

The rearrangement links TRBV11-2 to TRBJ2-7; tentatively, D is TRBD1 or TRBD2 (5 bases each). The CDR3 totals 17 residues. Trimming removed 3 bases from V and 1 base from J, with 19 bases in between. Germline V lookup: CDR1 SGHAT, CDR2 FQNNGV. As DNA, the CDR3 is TGTGCCAGCAGCTTTTCGGTGGGACCGGGAAGATCCTACGAGCAGTACGTC. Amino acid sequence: CASSFSVGPGRSYEQYV.

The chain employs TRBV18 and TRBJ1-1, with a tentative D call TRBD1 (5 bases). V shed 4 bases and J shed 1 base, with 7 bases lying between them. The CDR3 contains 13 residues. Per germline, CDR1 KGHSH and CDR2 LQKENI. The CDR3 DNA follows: TGTGCCAGCTCACTCGACAGGAACACTGAAGCTTTCTTT. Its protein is CASSLDRNTEAFF.

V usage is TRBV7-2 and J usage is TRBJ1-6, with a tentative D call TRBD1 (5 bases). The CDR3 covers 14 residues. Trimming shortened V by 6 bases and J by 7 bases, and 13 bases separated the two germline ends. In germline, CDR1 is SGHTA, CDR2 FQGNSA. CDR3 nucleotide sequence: TGTGCCAGCAGAGATACAGGCTTGAATTCACCCCTCCACTTT. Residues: CASRDTGLNSPLHF.

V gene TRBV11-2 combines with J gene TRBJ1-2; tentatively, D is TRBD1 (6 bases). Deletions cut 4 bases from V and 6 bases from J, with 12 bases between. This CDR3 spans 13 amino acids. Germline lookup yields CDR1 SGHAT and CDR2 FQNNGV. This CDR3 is CASSSFQGNGYTF. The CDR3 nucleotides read TGTGCCAGCAGCTCATTCCAGGGGAATGGCTACACCTTC.

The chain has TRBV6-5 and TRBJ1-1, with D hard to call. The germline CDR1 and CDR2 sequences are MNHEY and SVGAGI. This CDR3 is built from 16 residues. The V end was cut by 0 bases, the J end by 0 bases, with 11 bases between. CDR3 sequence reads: CASSYSIFLMNTEAFF. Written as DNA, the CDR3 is TGTGCCAGCAGTTACTCGATATTTCTTATGAACACTGAAGCTTTCTTT.

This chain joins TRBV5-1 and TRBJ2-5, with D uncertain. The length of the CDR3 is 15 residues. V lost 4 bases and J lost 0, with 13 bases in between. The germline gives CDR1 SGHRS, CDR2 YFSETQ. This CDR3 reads CASSIRDTNQETQYF. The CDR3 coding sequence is TGCGCCAGCAGCATACGAGACACCAACCAAGAGACCCAGTACTTC. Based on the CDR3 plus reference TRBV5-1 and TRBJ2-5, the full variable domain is KAGVTQTPRYLIKTRGQQVTLSCSPISGHRSVSWYQQTPGQGLQFLFEYFSETQRNKGNFPGRFSGRQFSNSRSEMNVSTLELGDSALYLCASSIRDTNQETQYFGPGTRLLVL.

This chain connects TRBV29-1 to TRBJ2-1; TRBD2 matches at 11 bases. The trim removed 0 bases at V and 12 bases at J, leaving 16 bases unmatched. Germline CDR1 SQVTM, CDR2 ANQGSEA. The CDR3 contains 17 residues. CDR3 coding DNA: TGCAGCGTTGAAGATCCTCATGCTAGCGGGGGGCCGCAGGGGCAGTTCTTC. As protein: CSVEDPHASGGPQGQFF.

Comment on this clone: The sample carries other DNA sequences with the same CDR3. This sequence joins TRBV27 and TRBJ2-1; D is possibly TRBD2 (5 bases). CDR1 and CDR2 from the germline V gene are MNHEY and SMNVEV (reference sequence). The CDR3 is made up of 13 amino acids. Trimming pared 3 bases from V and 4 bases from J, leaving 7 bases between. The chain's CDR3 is CASSFRTYNEQFF. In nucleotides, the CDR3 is TGTGCCAGCAGTTTCCGGACTTACAATGAGCAGTTCTTC.

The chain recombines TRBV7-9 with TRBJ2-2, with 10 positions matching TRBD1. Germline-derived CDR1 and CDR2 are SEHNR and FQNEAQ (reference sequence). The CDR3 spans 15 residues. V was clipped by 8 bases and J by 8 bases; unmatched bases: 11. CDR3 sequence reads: CASASDRGRAGELFF. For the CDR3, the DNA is TGTGCCAGCGCCTCCGACAGGGGGCGAGCAGGGGAGCTGTTTTTT.

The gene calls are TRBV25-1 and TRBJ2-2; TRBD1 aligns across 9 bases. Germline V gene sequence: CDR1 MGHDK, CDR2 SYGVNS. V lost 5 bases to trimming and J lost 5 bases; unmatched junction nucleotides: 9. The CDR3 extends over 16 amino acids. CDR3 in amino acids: CASSTQQGAETGELFF. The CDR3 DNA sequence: TGTGCCAGCAGTACCCAACAGGGGGCGGAGACCGGGGAGCTGTTTTTT. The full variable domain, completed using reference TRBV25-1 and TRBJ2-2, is EADIYQTPRYLVIGTGKKITLECSQTMGHDKMYWYQQDPGMELHLIHYSYGVNSTEKGDLSSESTVSRIRTEHFPLTLESARPSHTSQYLCASSTQQGAETGELFFGEGSRLTVL.